The T cell receptor (beta chain) under discussion was sequenced for a study of blood T cell repertoires in COVID-19. Study overall: PBMCs, B-cell-depleted T cells, or T cells were the source of the cDNA or gDNA that made up the material.

Germline V gives CDR1 MNHNS, CDR2 SASEGT. There are 19 residues in the CDR3. V dropped 1 base and J dropped 0; count of bases not matched to a gene: 7. Per the authors' pipeline: Estimated nucleated cell counts came from reference gene primer amplification. Clones were read by immunoSEQ multiplex PCR, and TCRdb kept only the in-frame ones, dropping some. V and J calls and clone size come straight from that table; D and trimming were deduced from the DNA. Of about 270,000 clones detected, about 89% appear once; the ten largest clones hold roughly 9.8%. Remarks on this clone: The sample carries other DNA sequences with the same CDR3.

The J gene is TRBJ2-4, the V gene TRBV6-1, with 12 bases aligning to TRBD2. Sequences were obtained from peripheral blood. The TCR originated in a man aged 40-50 years who had recovered from COVID-19. The CDR3 DNA reads TGTGCCAGCAGTGAAGGGCTAGCGGGAGGGACTTTAGCCAAAAACATTCAGTACTTC. Protein sequence: CASSEGLAGGTLAKNIQYF.